This T cell receptor (beta chain) was identified in a study of Ad26.COV2.S vaccination and SARS-CoV-2 variants. Germline V lookup: CDR1 SGHTA, CDR2 FQGNSA. This CDR3 region has 14 residues. V shed 5 bases and J shed 4 bases, with 14 bases lying between them. Only in-frame clones appear in the TCRdb table, and some are missing; sequencing was by immunoSEQ multiplex PCR. The sample lists fewer than 500,000 clones; approximately 92% were seen once. The treatment denotes: 15 to 20 received Ad26.COV2.S at low or high dose, single or two shots; roughly five received placebo; per-sample allocation not given. Collection of samples fell on day 63 after the first vaccine or placebo injection.

The chain couples TRBV7-2 to TRBJ1-2; no clear D. Sequencing used peripheral blood, obtained in a trial of Ad26.COV2.S vaccine versus placebo. This sequence originates from a person aged 18-60 years who received the Ad26.COV2.S COVID-19 vaccine or a placebo. CDR3 residues: CASSHPNDLYGYTF. CDR3 DNA sequence: TGTGCCAGCAGCCACCCTAATGACCTCTATGGCTACACCTTC.